The 5 T cell receptor beta chains below were found in one sample sequenced in a study of blood T cells in healthy people across ages. Next came a second PCR, run for about 7 to 12 cycles, which used a sample-barcoded 5' primer along with a J-beta primer mix. TCRdb reprocessed the 5' RACE reads with MiXCR, giving one entry per CDR3 protein. The data show 750,000 to 950,000 distinct CDR3 sequences, under 30% seen once. In addition, the sample was reused for a study of T cells of mothers and their children.

The specimen was blood. The source is a boy aged 5-17 years in good health.

The V gene is TRBV6-6, the J gene TRBJ2-4, with a possible D match to TRBD2 (6 bases). Germline CDR1 and CDR2: MNHNY and SVGAGI (reference sequence). This CDR3 has 17 residues. The germline V and J ends were trimmed by 8 bases and 2 bases, with 22 bases remaining between them. CDR3 sequence: CASRAGPTRGTKNIQYF. The CDR3 DNA reads as TGTGCCAGCCGAGCTGGACCCACCCGGGGGACCAAAAACATTCAGTACTTC.

V gene TRBV12-3 or TRBV12-4 combines with J gene TRBJ2-1, with D unresolved. The CDR3 is 14 residues long. Trimming pared 2 bases from V and 9 bases from J, leaving 14 bases between. The CDR3 nucleotides read TGTGCCAGCAGTTTATTTCCCGGAAACGGTGAGCAGTTCTTC. Its protein product is CASSLFPGNGEQFF.

This chain joins TRBV7-9 and TRBJ2-7, with D unclear. The V and J ends lost 5 bases and 6 bases respectively, with 11 bases between them. Germline V gives CDR1 SEHNR, CDR2 FQNEAQ (reference sequence). This CDR3 has 12 amino acids. The CDR3 region has the DNA TGTGCCAGCAGCCTCGTGGGGTTCGAGCAGTACTTC. It encodes CASSLVGFEQYF.

V usage is TRBV20-1 and J usage is TRBJ2-3; 7 bases line up with TRBD2. In germline, CDR1 is DFQATT, CDR2 SNEGSKA (reference sequence). V lost 6 bases and J lost 2; bases outside the gene matches: 14. The CDR3 is 16 amino acids. DNA for the CDR3: TGCAGTGCCACCGCGTCCGGGGGGACGTTCACAGATACGCAGTATTTT. This translates into CSATASGGTFTDTQYF.

The chain joins TRBV5-1 to TRBJ2-5; no definite D call. The CDR3 runs 14 residues. The germline V gene has CDR1 SGHRS and CDR2 YFSETQ. V was trimmed by 2 bases and J by 0 bases, leaving 8 bases between them. The CDR3 DNA sequence: TGCGCCAGCAGCTTTAACACGTACCAAGAGACCCAGTACTTC. This codes for CASSFNTYQETQYF.